This T cell receptor (beta chain) comes out of a study of regulatory T cells in long-lasting Graves disease. This clonotype was observed a few times. Time point specified: newly diagnosed GD, antithyroid drugs for less than 3 months. The TCR library was prepared using RNA isolated from PBMCs. According to the study, TCR beta libraries were built with iRepertoire HTBI primers and CDR3-region Arm-PCR. TCRdb re-called the multiplex PCR reads through MiXCR, storing one row per CDR3 protein. The table includes about 620,000 distinct CDR3 sequences, 15% to 20% detected once. These data are also associated with another study on T cells in Graves' hyperthyroidism and ophthalmopathy. That report notes: Patients aged 18 to 65 had newly diagnosed hyperthyroidism lasting under 2 months. A 13 V-J model separated ophthalmopathy from stable hyperthyroidism.

This receptor was taken from a woman in her twenties or thirties with Graves disease. This specimen was peripheral blood mononuclear cells (PBMCs), taken at new diagnosis, from a patient treated with antithyroid drugs.

The CDR3 DNA reads as TGTGCCATCAGGGCTGGCGGGGCGAACACCGGGGAGCTGTTTTTT. It is translated as CAIRAGGANTGELFF. The V gene is TRBV10-3, the J gene TRBJ2-2, with D possibly matching TRBD2 (6 bases). Per germline, CDR1 ENHRY and CDR2 SYGVKD. The CDR3 has 15 amino acids. V lost 6 bases, J lost 0 bases, and 11 bases lay in between.